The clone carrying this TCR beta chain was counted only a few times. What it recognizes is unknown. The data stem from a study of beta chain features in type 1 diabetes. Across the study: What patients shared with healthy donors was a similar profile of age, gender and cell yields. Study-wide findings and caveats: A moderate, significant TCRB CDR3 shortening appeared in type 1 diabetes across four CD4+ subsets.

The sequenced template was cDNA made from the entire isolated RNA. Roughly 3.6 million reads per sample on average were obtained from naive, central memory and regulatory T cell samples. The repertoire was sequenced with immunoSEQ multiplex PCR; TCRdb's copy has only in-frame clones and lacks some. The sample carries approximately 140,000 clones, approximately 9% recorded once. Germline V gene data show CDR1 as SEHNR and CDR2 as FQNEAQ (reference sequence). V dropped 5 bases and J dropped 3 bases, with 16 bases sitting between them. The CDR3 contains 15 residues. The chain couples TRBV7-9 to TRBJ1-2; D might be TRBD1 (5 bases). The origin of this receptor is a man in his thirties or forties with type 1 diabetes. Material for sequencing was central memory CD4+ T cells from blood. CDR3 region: CASSQDKGLDYGYTF. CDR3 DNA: TGTGCCAGCAGCCAAGATAAGGGGTTGGACTATGGCTACACCTTC. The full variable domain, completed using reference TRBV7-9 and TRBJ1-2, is DTGVSQNPRHKITKRGQNVTFRCDPISEHNRLYWYRQTLGQGPEFLTYFQNEAQLEKSRLLSDRFSAERPKGSFSTLEIQRTEQGDSAMYLCASSQDKGLDYGYTFGSGTRLTVV.